These 15 T cell receptor beta chains share one sample of origin, sequenced in a study of T-cell reconstitution after alpha-beta-depleted transplantation in children. The library targeted TCRbeta and was prepared with unique molecular identifiers. TCRdb independently ran MiXCR on the PCR reads; one entry per CDR3 protein. This table holds 600,000 to 700,000 distinct CDR3 sequences, 16% found once. The source material was PBMCs from the stem cell graft donor, sampled from the stem cell graft. The source of these receptors is a human donor who donated a stem cell graft to a child with acute myeloid leukemia.

In its sample, this clonotype was seen many times. The rearrangement uses TRBV5-1 and TRBJ2-3; TRBD1 aligns across 9 bases. CDR3 length: 15 residues. Trimming took 4 bases from V and 4 from J; bases not matched to a gene: 7. Per the germline V gene, CDR1 is SGHRS and CDR2 is YFSETQ. The CDR3 DNA reads TGCGCCAGCAGCCCCACCCGACAGGGGGCAGATACGCAGTATTTT. Its protein is CASSPTRQGADTQYF.

This clonotype was counted only a few times. The chain combines TRBV12-3 or TRBV12-4 with TRBJ1-1, with D possibly matching TRBD1 (6 bases). Trimming stripped 5 bases from V and 3 bases from J, with 10 bases between. CDR3 length: 13 residues. The DNA of the CDR3 is TGTGCCAGCAGTAGGACAGATTACACTGAAGCTTTCTTT. Amino acid sequence: CASSRTDYTEAFF.

Ten or more counts support this clonotype. The chain links TRBV12-3 or TRBV12-4 to TRBJ1-2; possibly TRBD1 for D (5 bases). The CDR3 has 12 residues. Trimming took 3 bases from V and 8 from J, leaving 10 bases between them. CDR3 amino acids: CASSFQGRGYTF. CDR3 coding DNA: TGTGCCAGCAGTTTCCAGGGCCGGGGCTACACCTTC.

The table lists this clonotype with many counts. The chain couples TRBV20-1 to TRBJ2-1, with 12 bases lining up with TRBD2. After removal of 4 bases from V and 3 bases from J, the junction contained 1 base not matched to a gene. CDR3 length: 14 residues. Germline V lookup: CDR1 DFQATT, CDR2 SNEGSKA (reference sequence). For the CDR3, the DNA is TGCAGTGCTAAACTAGCGGGGGGCTACAATGAGCAGTTCTTC. Its translation: CSAKLAGGYNEQFF.

This clonotype has at least ten counts. CDR3 loop: CSAPGLAGKGNEQFF. The CDR3 nucleotides read TGCAGTGCTCCGGGACTAGCGGGGAAGGGGAATGAGCAGTTCTTC. The chain carries TRBV20-1 and TRBJ2-1, with 13 bases matching TRBD2. V gave up 5 bases and J gave up 7 bases; unmatched junction bases: 8. In germline, CDR1 is DFQATT, CDR2 SNEGSKA (reference sequence). The CDR3 runs 15 residues.

This clonotype was seen a handful of times. The chain joins TRBV5-5 to TRBJ1-1; D may be TRBD1 (6 bases). CDR3 length: 14 amino acids. Germline V CDR1 and CDR2: SGHKS, YYEKEE (reference sequence). The V and J ends lost 2 bases and 5 bases respectively, with 13 bases between them. The DNA of the CDR3 is TGTGCCAGCAGCTTCCAGGGGTATGGAACTGAAGCTTTCTTT. It encodes CASSFQGYGTEAFF.

The V gene is TRBV27, the J gene TRBJ2-5, with 9 bases lining up with TRBD1. After removal of 7 bases from V and 9 bases from J, the junction contained 12 bases not matched to a gene. The CDR3 extends over 14 amino acids. CDR1 MNHEY and CDR2 SMNVEV come from the germline V gene (reference sequence). CDR3 sequence: CASKGDRATTAQYF. The CDR3 DNA reads as TGTGCCAGCAAGGGGGACAGGGCCACGACGGCCCAGTACTTC.

This clonotype was counted a few times. The CDR3 coding sequence is TGTGCCTCCTTTCAGGAAAGAGCCTACAATGAGCAGTTCTTC. This translates into CASFQERAYNEQFF. The chain has TRBV7-9 and TRBJ2-1, with D uncertain. The ends were cut back, 11 bases at V and 2 bases at J, with 16 bases in the middle. Germline CDR1 SEHNR, CDR2 FQNEAQ (reference sequence). CDR3 length: 14 amino acids.

This clonotype was counted only a few times. The J gene is TRBJ2-1, the V gene TRBV15; D tentatively reads TRBD1 or TRBD2 (6 bases each). Germline V lookup: CDR1 LNHNV, CDR2 YYDKDF (reference sequence). With 4 bases removed from V and 8 bases from J, the gap between germline ends came to 18 bases. CDR3 length: 15 amino acids. The CDR3 is CATSTYGGGGDEQFF. CDR3 in DNA: TGTGCCACCAGCACGTACGGGGGTGGGGGCGATGAGCAGTTCTTC.

The chain couples TRBV28 to TRBJ1-4; D may be TRBD1 (6 bases). This CDR3 is built from 13 residues. The V end was cut by 6 bases, the J end by 4 bases, with 9 bases between. Germline V gene sequence: CDR1 MDHEN, CDR2 SYDVKM. The chain's CDR3 is CASSRQDNEKLFF. The CDR3 nucleotides read TGTGCCAGCAGCCGACAGGATAATGAAAAACTGTTTTTT.

This clonotype was detected ten times or more. V usage is TRBV7-2 and J usage is TRBJ1-2; TRBD1 aligns across 7 bases. Germline V lookup: CDR1 SGHTA, CDR2 FQGNSA. CDR3 length equals 13 residues. V trimming: 5 bases; J trimming: 4 bases; junction bases outside the gene matches: 4. The CDR3 here is CASSAGGIYGYTF. In nucleotides, the CDR3 is TGTGCCAGCAGCGCAGGGGGGATCTATGGCTACACCTTC.

This clonotype was observed at least ten times. The chain employs TRBV12-3 or TRBV12-4 and TRBJ1-3, with no clear D. The CDR3 consists of 14 residues. The ends were cut back, 3 bases at V and 1 base at J, with 7 bases in the middle. The CDR3 sequence: CASSLPDSGNTIYF. In nucleotides, the CDR3 is TGTGCCAGCAGTTTGCCGGATTCTGGAAACACCATATATTTT.

About this clonotype itself: This may arise from a read error, as a much more abundant clone is one base away. This chain joins TRBV7-3 and TRBJ2-5; TRBD2 agrees at 10 bases. This CDR3 is built from 15 residues. The V gene end was trimmed by 5 bases and the J gene end by 1 base; junction bases not matched to a gene: 4. Germline CDR1 and CDR2: SGHTA and FQGTGA. The DNA of the CDR3 is TGTGCCAGCAGCATTAGCGGGGGGACCCAAGAGACCCAGTACTTC. Amino acids: CASSISGGTQETQYF.

The chain carries TRBV13 and TRBJ2-3, with TRBD1 identical over 7 bases. The CDR3 consists of 16 residues. CDR1 and CDR2 (germline): PRHDT, FYEKMQ (reference sequence). The J segment lost 2 bases and the V segment lost 5 bases, leaving 10 bases of the junction unmatched. This CDR3 is CASSLRTGPITDTQYF. The CDR3 DNA sequence: TGTGCCAGCAGCCTACGGACAGGCCCTATCACAGATACGCAGTATTTT.

The genes are TRBV7-8 and TRBJ2-1; D unclear. From germline, CDR1 is SGHVS and CDR2 FQNEAQ. Trimming left V 5 bases short and J 0 bases short, with 8 bases between. The CDR3 is made up of 14 amino acids. This chain's CDR3 is CASSLDVSYNEQFF. CDR3 nucleotide sequence: TGTGCCAGCAGCCTGGACGTCTCCTACAATGAGCAGTTCTTC.